This entry features one TCR beta chain sequence. Its antigen is still unknown. The sorted Tregs were CD4+CD25+CD127-/low cells. The CDR3 has 15 amino acids. The germline CDR1 and CDR2 sequences are SGHTA and FQGNSA. V was clipped by 5 bases and J by 6 bases, with 16 bases between them. Study results and limitations: Whole repertoires were not studied in the larger cohort, only one V-J beta rearrangement. Tumor Tregs overlapped most with tumor, then blood, naive CD4+ cells. Tumor memory CD4+ T cell TCR gene usage was found to cluster with blood and lymph node memory CD4+ cells and with lymph node naive CD4+ cells.

Full-length variable regions came from constant-region reverse primers plus semi-nested Nested Universal Primer A PCR. TCRdb reprocessed the 5' RACE reads with MiXCR, giving one entry per CDR3 protein. The profile shows thousands of distinct CDR3 sequences, roughly 73% of them singletons. This receptor was taken from a female donor with breast cancer. Sequencing was carried out using tumor-infiltrating Tregs sorted from the breast tumor. The chain uses TRBV7-2 and TRBJ2-2, with D perhaps given as TRBD1 or TRBD2 (6 bases each). This CDR3 reads CASSPSTGGAGELFF. The DNA for the CDR3 is TGTGCCAGCAGCCCCTCGACAGGAGGGGCCGGGGAGCTGTTTTTT. The complete variable domain, with remaining parts taken from reference TRBV7-2 and TRBJ2-2, reads GAGVSQSPSNKVTEKGKDVELRCDPISGHTALYWYRQSLGQGLEFLIYFQGNSAPDKSGLPSDRFSAERTGGSVSTLTIQRTQQEDSAVYLCASSPSTGGAGELFFGEGSRLTVL.